The 17 T cell receptor beta chains below all came from one sample that was sequenced in a study of T cell responses to AZD1222 COVID-19 vaccine. This table comes from immunoSEQ multiplex PCR, and its TCRdb copy is limited to in-frame clones, with some not included. This sample has some 180,000 clones; approximately 91% occur once, and the top ten carry approximately 1.7%. The sample here was peripheral blood, taken 28 days after the second AZD1222 dose. The receptors stem from an adult who received the AZD1222 COVID-19 vaccine.

V usage is TRBV4-1 and J usage is TRBJ2-5; D is uncertain. CDR3 size: 15 residues. Trimming shortened V by 0 bases and J by 5 bases, and 13 bases separated the two germline ends. Germline V lookup: CDR1 MGHRA, CDR2 YSYEKL. CDR3 region: CASSQDLQPFETQYF. The CDR3 DNA follows: TGCGCCAGCAGCCAAGATCTCCAGCCGTTCGAGACCCAGTACTTC.

The chain carries TRBV11-2 and TRBJ2-2; D is perhaps TRBD2 (6 bases). Germline V CDR1 and CDR2: SGHAT, FQNNGV. Trimming stripped 7 bases from V and 2 bases from J, with 11 bases between. The CDR3 extends over 14 amino acids. As DNA, the CDR3 is TGTGCCAGCACATGGGGAGGAAACACCGGGGAGCTGTTTTTT. Amino acids: CASTWGGNTGELFF.

The V gene is TRBV6-4, the J gene TRBJ2-1; TRBD2 agrees at 12 bases. The CDR3 consists of 13 residues. V shed 4 bases, J shed 9 bases, and the junction held 1 base outside the gene matches. Germline loops: CDR1 MRHNA, CDR2 SNTAGT. CDR3 loop: CASSGLAGAEQFF. In DNA form, the CDR3 reads TGTGCCAGCAGTGGACTAGCGGGGGCTGAGCAGTTCTTC.

This chain links TRBV4-1 with TRBJ2-7, with TRBD1 matching 9 bases. There are 15 residues in the CDR3. The V gene end was trimmed by 0 bases and the J gene end by 2 bases; junction bases not matched to a gene: 2. Germline V gene data show CDR1 as MGHRA and CDR2 as YSYEKL. The CDR3 coding sequence is TGCGCCAGCAGCCAAGATCGGGACAGGGCCTACGAGCAGTACTTC. It specifies CASSQDRDRAYEQYF.

The genes are TRBV25-1 and TRBJ2-1, with D perhaps matching TRBD1 (5 bases). This CDR3 spans 12 amino acids. V shed 4 bases and J shed 8 bases, with 9 bases lying between them. Germline lookup yields CDR1 MGHDK and CDR2 SYGVNS. The CDR3 here is CASSAQVDEQFF. The DNA for the CDR3 is TGTGCCAGCAGTGCACAGGTAGATGAGCAGTTCTTC.

This chain uses TRBV15 with TRBJ2-3, with D perhaps matching TRBD2 (6 bases). This CDR3 spans 15 amino acids. The V and J ends lost 0 bases and 3 bases respectively, with 10 bases between them. CDR1 is LNHNV, CDR2 YYDKDF, per germline (reference sequence). The CDR3 is CATSRDFSGTDTQYF. In nucleotides, the CDR3 is TGTGCCACCAGCAGAGATTTTAGCGGTACAGATACGCAGTATTTT.

This chain links TRBV5-1 with TRBJ1-5, with D hard to call. Trimming took 0 bases from V and 0 from J, leaving 10 bases between them. The CDR3 is 16 amino acids. CDR1 and CDR2 from the germline V gene are SGHRS and YFSETQ. The CDR3 nucleotides are TGCGCCAGCAGCTTGGGGCCGGGAAGTAGCAATCAGCCCCAGCATTTT. Translated: CASSLGPGSSNQPQHF.

In this sample, this clone turned up once. This chain joins TRBV2 and TRBJ1-1; 8 bases align to TRBD1. Germline trimming cut 2 bases from V and 11 bases from J; bases unmatched to any gene: 7. The CDR3 has 13 amino acids. CDR1 and CDR2 from the germline V gene are SNHLY and FYNNEI. CDR3 in DNA: TGTGCCAGCAGTGAACTGACAGGGGCGTCGGCTTTCTTT. Translation: CASSELTGASAFF.

This sequence joins TRBV5-6 and TRBJ2-7; TRBD1 aligns across 7 bases. This CDR3 region has 18 residues. Trimming took 2 bases from V and 5 from J; bases not matched to a gene: 19. The germline V gene encodes CDR1 SGHDT and CDR2 YYEEEE. In DNA, the CDR3 is TGTGCCAGCAGCTTCCGGTTGGAGTGGACAGGACAAGTGAACGAGCAGTACTTC. Translated: CASSFRLEWTGQVNEQYF.

The CDR3: CASSLGTSGIKYF. The CDR3 DNA reads TGTGCCAGCAGCTTGGGGACTAGCGGCATAAAGTACTTC. The chain is built from TRBV7-9 and TRBJ2-5; 11 bases fit TRBD2. The CDR3 is made up of 13 amino acids. Germline V gene lookup returns CDR1 SEHNR and CDR2 FQNEAQ (reference sequence). With V trimmed by 3 bases and J by 12 bases, 6 bases remained unmatched.

This clone was observed a handful of times. CDR3 protein: CSVGHMNTEAFF. The CDR3 region has the DNA TGCAGCGTTGGACATATGAACACTGAAGCTTTCTTT. The chain couples TRBV29-1 to TRBJ1-1; D is ambiguous. V was cut by 4 bases and J by 0 bases, with 6 bases left in between. Germline lookup yields CDR1 SQVTM and CDR2 ANQGSEA. The CDR3 contains 12 residues.

The chain employs TRBV5-1 and TRBJ2-1; 8 bases are a match to TRBD2. This CDR3 comprises 14 residues. V lost 7 bases to trimming and J lost 2 bases; unmatched junction nucleotides: 5. Germline CDR1 reads SGHRS; CDR2 reads YFSETQ. CDR3 bases: TGCGCCAGCTCGAGCGGGGGCCCCTACAATGAGCAGTTCTTC. Translation gives CASSSGGPYNEQFF.

Regarding this clone: The sample carries other DNA sequences with the same CDR3. The chain has TRBV28 and TRBJ1-5; tentative D call: TRBD1 (6 bases). V lost 2 bases to trimming and J lost 4 bases, with 15 bases between them. The CDR3 is made up of 16 amino acids. Per the germline V gene, CDR1 is MDHEN and CDR2 is SYDVKM. CDR3 in DNA: TGTGCCAGCAGTTTAGGGAACAGGGTGGCGAATCAGCCCCAGCATTTT. Encoded protein: CASSLGNRVANQPQHF.

V usage is TRBV6-1 and J usage is TRBJ1-2; TRBD1 is a possible D gene (5 bases). Germline V lookup: CDR1 MNHNS, CDR2 SASEGT. Trimming removed 0 bases at V and 4 bases at J, with 6 bases between. The length of the CDR3 is 13 residues. The CDR3 nucleotides are TGTGCCAGCAGTGAAGCCGACAGCTATGGCTACACCTTC. Residues: CASSEADSYGYTF.

The chain has TRBV7-8 and TRBJ1-6; no definite D call. The germline gives CDR1 SGHVS, CDR2 FQNEAQ. V gave up 5 bases and J gave up 3 bases, with 11 bases separating them. This CDR3 spans 15 amino acids. The CDR3 loop is CASSARQLYNSPLHF. The CDR3 nucleotides read TGTGCCAGCAGCGCTCGGCAGCTCTATAATTCACCCCTCCACTTT. Looking up the rest from reference TRBV7-8 and TRBJ1-6 gives the full variable domain: GAGVSQSPRYKVAKRGQDVALRCDPISGHVSLFWYQQALGQGPEFLTYFQNEAQLDKSGLPSDRFFAERPEGSVSTLKIQRTQQEDSAVYLCASSARQLYNSPLHFGNGTRLTVT.

The rearrangement uses TRBV7-2 and TRBJ1-6; D call uncertain. Germline loops: CDR1 SGHTA, CDR2 FQGNSA. This CDR3 has 13 residues. The V gene lost 1 base and the J gene lost 9 bases, with 7 bases spanning the gap. The CDR3 DNA reads as TGTGCCAGCAGCTTAGAACTGCGTTCACCCCTCCACTTT. Its protein product is CASSLELRSPLHF.

The rearrangement uses TRBV5-1 and TRBJ1-1; D call uncertain. V was pared by 2 bases and J by 0 bases, with 8 bases between. CDR3 length: 14 amino acids. Germline values: CDR1 SGHRS, CDR2 YFSETQ. CDR3 nucleotide sequence: TGCGCCAGCAGCTTCAACGTCATGAACACTGAAGCTTTCTTT. It translates to CASSFNVMNTEAFF. The variable domain in full, completed from reference TRBV5-1 and TRBJ1-1, reads KAGVTQTPRYLIKTRGQQVTLSCSPISGHRSVSWYQQTPGQGLQFLFEYFSETQRNKGNFPGRFSGRQFSNSRSEMNVSTLELGDSALYLCASSFNVMNTEAFFGQGTRLTVV.